This entry features one T cell receptor (beta chain) sequence. This clone was recorded only once. What antigen it recognizes has not been identified. No much larger clone is present one base from it, and per-base qualities are unavailable. These data originate in a study of lymphopenia after photon versus proton radiotherapy (dated by TCRdb to about 2019). For the wider study: The study compared the immunological effects of photon versus proton radiation therapy in patients with gastrointestinal tumors who developed high-grade lymphopenia. A cohort of around 18 patients with gastrointestinal tumors who received either photon or proton therapy and subsequently developed lymphopenia was included. The study aimed to characterize how the two radiation modalities differ in their impact on the immune system. Overall study results and their limits: Across the cohort, an inverse correlation was found between a larger post-nadir drop in TCR diversity and overall survival time among patients who died. The authors looked at the survival association only in patients who died, and they framed better survival with proton therapy as a possibility rather than a demonstrated result. After the lymphocyte count nadir, oligoclonal expansion, especially of CD8+ Temra cells, was observed in photon-treated repertoires, and the drop in diversity was driven by this expansion. During treatment, patients who received photon therapy lost naive T cells and TCR diversity and gained effector/memory populations, whereas patients who received proton therapy remained relatively stable.

The receptor library was made with the immunoSEQ multiplex PCR assay. T cell repertoires were profiled by deep sequencing of rearranged TCR beta loci, alongside multiparametric flow cytometry. TCRdb carries this immuneACCESS record with in-frame sequences only. Its versions omit some clonotypes, under half of them owing to an unresolved V gene in the studies checked, with the rest unexplained. Counted in this sample were roughly 30,000 clones; approximately 90% of them appeared once. The ten most abundant clones make up 40% to 50% of the sample. V and J are truncated by 6 bases and 4 bases respectively, leaving an intervening sequence of 12 bases. The CDR3 holds 13 amino acids from the cysteine to the phenylalanine. Kept here is only the CDR3 DNA, which spans 39 bases and is read in frame from base 1. The germline V gene supplies CDR1 SNHLY and CDR2 FYNNEI.

This chain is built from TRBV2 and TRBJ1-1; no D gene call is confident. The clonotype was recovered from a woman aged 55-69 years with cholangiocarcinoma. Some clones in this sample may be carry-over from other donors' samples. The source was peripheral blood, collected from a patient treated with proton-based radiotherapy. The DNA sequence is TGTGCCAGCAGGAACGTCCTGGGCACTGAAGCTTTCTTT. This translates into CASRNVLGTEAFF.